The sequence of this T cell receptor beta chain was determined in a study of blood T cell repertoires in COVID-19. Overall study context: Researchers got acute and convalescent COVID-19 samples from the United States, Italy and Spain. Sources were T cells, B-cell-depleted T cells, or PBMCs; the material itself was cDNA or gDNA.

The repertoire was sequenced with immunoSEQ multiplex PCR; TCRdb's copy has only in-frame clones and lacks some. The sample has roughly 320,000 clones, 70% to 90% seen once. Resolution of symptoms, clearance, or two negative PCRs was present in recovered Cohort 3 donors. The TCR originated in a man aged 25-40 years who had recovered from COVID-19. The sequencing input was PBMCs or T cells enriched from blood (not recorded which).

CDR3: CASSERQGQGTEAFF. Here the CDR3 DNA reads TGTGCCAGCAGTGAAAGGCAGGGCCAAGGGACTGAAGCTTTCTTT. This chain uses TRBV2 with TRBJ1-1, with D possibly TRBD1 on 5 matching bases. The CDR3 has 15 amino acids. Germline assignment: CDR1 SNHLY and CDR2 FYNNEI. V was trimmed by 2 bases and J by 5 bases, leaving 15 bases between them.